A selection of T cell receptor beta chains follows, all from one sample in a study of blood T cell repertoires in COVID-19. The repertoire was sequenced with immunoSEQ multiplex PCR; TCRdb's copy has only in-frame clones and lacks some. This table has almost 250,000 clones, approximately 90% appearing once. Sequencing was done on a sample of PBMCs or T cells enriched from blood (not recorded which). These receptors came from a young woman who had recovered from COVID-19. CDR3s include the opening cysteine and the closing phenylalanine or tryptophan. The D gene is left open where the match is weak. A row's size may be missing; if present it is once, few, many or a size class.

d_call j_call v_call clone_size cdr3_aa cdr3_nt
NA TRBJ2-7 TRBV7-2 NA CASSLATDRSYEQYF TGTGCCAGCAGCTTAGCTACGGACAGATCCTACGAGCAGTACTTC
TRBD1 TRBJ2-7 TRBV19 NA CASSILTGSGEQYF TGTGCCAGTAGTATCTTGACAGGGTCCGGCGAGCAGTACTTC
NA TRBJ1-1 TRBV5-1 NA CASSRWGGDTEAFF TGCGCCAGCAGCCGTTGGGGGGGTGACACTGAAGCTTTCTTT
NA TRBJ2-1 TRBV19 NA CATTGSIGNEQFF TGTGCCACTACAGGGAGTATCGGGAATGAGCAGTTCTTC
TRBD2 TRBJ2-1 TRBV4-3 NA CASSQDMGEGRYEQFF TGCGCCAGCAGCCAAGATATGGGGGAGGGCCGCTATGAGCAGTTCTTC
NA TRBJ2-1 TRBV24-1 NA CATSSSGEAYNEQFF TGTGCCACCAGTAGCTCGGGGGAGGCCTACAATGAGCAGTTCTTC
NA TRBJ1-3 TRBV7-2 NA CASSLGLSFTGPGNTIYF TGTGCCAGCAGCTTAGGGTTATCCTTTACAGGGCCTGGAAACACCATATATTTT
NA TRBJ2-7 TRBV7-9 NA CASSPGQRRSIYEQYF TGTGCCAGCAGCCCTGGACAGAGGCGAAGTATCTACGAGCAGTACTTC
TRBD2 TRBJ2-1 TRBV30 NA CAWTLGLEQFF TGTGCCTGGACCCTGGGACTAGAGCAGTTCTTC
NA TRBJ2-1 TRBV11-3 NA CASSLRGGDEQFF TGTGCCAGCAGCTTAAGGGGTGGGGATGAGCAGTTCTTC
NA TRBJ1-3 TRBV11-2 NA CASSLDHSGNTIYF TGTGCCAGCAGCTTAGACCACTCTGGAAACACCATATATTTT
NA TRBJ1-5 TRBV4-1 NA CASSQGQEDSQPQHF TGCGCCAGCAGCCAAGGACAGGAGGATTCGCAGCCCCAGCATTTT
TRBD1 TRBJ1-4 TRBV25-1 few CASSGWTGGAEKLFF TGTGCCAGCAGTGGCTGGACAGGTGGGGCTGAAAAACTGTTTTTT
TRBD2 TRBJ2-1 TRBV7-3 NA CASTQTGGRGDEQFF TGTGCCAGCACCCAAACGGGAGGCCGGGGAGATGAGCAGTTCTTC
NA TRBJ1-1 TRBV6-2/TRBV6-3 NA CASSYLREAFF TGTGCCAGCAGTTACTTACGGGAAGCTTTCTTT
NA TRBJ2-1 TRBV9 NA CASSVGGPPLEQFF TGTGCCAGCAGCGTAGGAGGTCCTCCTCTTGAGCAGTTCTTC
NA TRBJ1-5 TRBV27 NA CASSFYGGIQPQHF TGTGCCAGCAGTTTTTATGGGGGGATCCAGCCCCAGCATTTT
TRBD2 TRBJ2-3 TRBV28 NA CASSLALLAGDVLSTDTQYF TGTGCCAGCAGTTTAGCCCTTCTAGCGGGGGATGTCCTTAGCACAGATACGCAGTATTTT
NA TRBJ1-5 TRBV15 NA CATSSQQGGNQPQHF TGTGCCACCAGCAGTCAACAGGGAGGCAATCAGCCCCAGCATTTT
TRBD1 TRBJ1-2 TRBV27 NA CASRQGAVDYGYTF TGTGCCAGCAGGCAGGGGGCGGTGGACTATGGCTACACCTTC
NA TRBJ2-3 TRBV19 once CASSFNLQGADTQYF TGTGCCAGTAGTTTTAACCTACAGGGAGCAGATACGCAGTATTTT
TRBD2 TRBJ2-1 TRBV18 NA CASSPPSGPHNEQFF TGTGCCAGCTCACCACCTAGCGGGCCTCACAATGAGCAGTTCTTC
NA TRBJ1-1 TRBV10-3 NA CAISERGKGRLSEAFF TGTGCCATCAGTGAAAGGGGTAAGGGCAGGTTGTCTGAAGCTTTCTTT
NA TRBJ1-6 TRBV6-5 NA CASDQGPSSPLHF TGTGCCAGCGATCAGGGTCCAAGTTCACCCCTCCACTTT
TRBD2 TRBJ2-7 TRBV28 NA CASAPGALAAYEQYF TGTGCCAGCGCCCCCGGGGCGCTAGCGGCCTACGAGCAGTACTTC
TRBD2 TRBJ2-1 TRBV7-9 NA CASSPAGGHNEQFF TGTGCCAGCAGCCCAGCGGGAGGGCACAATGAGCAGTTCTTC
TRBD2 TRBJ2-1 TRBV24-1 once CATSDRTTSGNSINEQFF TGTGCCACCAGTGACCGCACCACTAGCGGTAATAGTATTAATGAGCAGTTCTTC
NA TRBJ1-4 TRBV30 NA CAWSVGRRNEKLFF TGTGCCTGGAGTGTCGGGAGACGTAATGAAAAACTGTTTTTT
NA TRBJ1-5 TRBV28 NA CASSLRGTTNQPQHF TGTGCCAGCAGTTTGAGGGGGACAACCAATCAGCCCCAGCATTTT
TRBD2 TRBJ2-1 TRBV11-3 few CASSLTLSTSGRADNEQFF TGTGCCAGCAGCTTAACCCTCTCTACTAGCGGGAGGGCCGATAATGAGCAGTTCTTC
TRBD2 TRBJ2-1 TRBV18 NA CASSPSIGLAGGNEQFF TGTGCCAGCTCACCGTCTATTGGACTAGCGGGAGGCAATGAGCAGTTCTTC
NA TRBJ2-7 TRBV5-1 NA CASSLGGLALTYEQYF TGCGCCAGCAGCTTGGGTGGTCTAGCGCTAACCTACGAGCAGTACTTC
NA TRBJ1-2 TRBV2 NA CASSMQGRSGYTF TGTGCCAGCAGCATGCAGGGGCGGAGTGGCTACACCTTC
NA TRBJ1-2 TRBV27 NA CASSLKDSYGYTF TGTGCCAGCAGTTTAAAGGACAGCTATGGCTACACCTTC
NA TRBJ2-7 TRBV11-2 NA CASSQRQSSYEQYF TGTGCCAGCAGCCAGCGGCAAAGCTCCTACGAGCAGTACTTC
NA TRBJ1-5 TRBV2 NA CASSDSGGGGNQPQHF TGTGCCAGCAGTGACTCGGGGGGAGGAGGCAATCAGCCCCAGCATTTT
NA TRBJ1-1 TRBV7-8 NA CASSRLIADTEAFF TGTGCCAGCAGCCGATTGATAGCGGACACTGAAGCTTTCTTT
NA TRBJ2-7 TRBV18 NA CASSPRSLEQYF TGTGCCAGCTCACCGCGGAGTCTCGAGCAGTACTTC
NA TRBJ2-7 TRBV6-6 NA CASNRDWINYEQYF TGTGCCAGCAACCGGGACTGGATAAACTACGAGCAGTACTTC
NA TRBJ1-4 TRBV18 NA CASSPRGGPNEKLFF TGTGCCAGCTCACCAAGGGGAGGTCCTAATGAAAAACTGTTTTTT
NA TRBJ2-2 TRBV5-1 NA CASSVDQRDTGELFF TGCGCCAGCAGCGTTGACCAGCGGGACACCGGGGAGCTGTTTTTT
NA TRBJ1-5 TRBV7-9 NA CASSLESNQPQHF TGTGCCAGCAGTTTGGAGAGCAATCAGCCCCAGCATTTT
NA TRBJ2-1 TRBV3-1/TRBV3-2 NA CASSQHREYNEQFF TGTGCCAGCAGCCAGCACAGGGAATACAATGAGCAGTTCTTC
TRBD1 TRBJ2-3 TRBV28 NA CASSHIVYPSLDRGSPDTQYF TGTGCCAGCAGCCACATAGTTTACCCATCCCTCGACAGGGGTTCGCCAGATACGCAGTATTTT
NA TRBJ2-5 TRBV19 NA CASRAGGLQETQYF TGTGCCAGTAGGGCGGGCGGCCTCCAAGAGACCCAGTACTTC
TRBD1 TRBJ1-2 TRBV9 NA CASSERGQGLRNYGYTF TGTGCCAGCAGCGAGAGGGGACAGGGGCTGCGGAACTATGGCTACACCTTC
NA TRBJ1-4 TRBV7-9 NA CASSRGSPGEKLFF TGTGCCAGCAGCCGGGGGTCGCCAGGGGAAAAACTGTTTTTT
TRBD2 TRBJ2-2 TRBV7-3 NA CASSPRTSGRYGELFF TGTGCCAGCAGCCCCAGAACTAGCGGGAGATACGGGGAGCTGTTTTTT
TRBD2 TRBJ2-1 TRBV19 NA CASGTSGRVDEQFF TGTGCCAGTGGGACTAGCGGGAGGGTGGATGAGCAGTTCTTC
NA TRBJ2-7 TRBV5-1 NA CASSPRTAQYYEQYF TGCGCCAGCAGCCCGAGGACAGCCCAGTATTACGAGCAGTACTTC
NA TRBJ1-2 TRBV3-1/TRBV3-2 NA CASSQGNRDMDGYTF TGTGCCAGCAGCCAAGGGAACCGGGATATGGATGGCTACACCTTC
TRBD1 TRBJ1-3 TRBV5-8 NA CASSLGDSLLSNTIYF TGTGCCAGCAGCTTGGGGGACAGCCTTCTCTCAAACACCATATATTTT
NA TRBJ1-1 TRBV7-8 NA CASSSPWARPPEAFF TGTGCCAGCAGCTCCCCGTGGGCCAGGCCGCCTGAAGCTTTCTTT
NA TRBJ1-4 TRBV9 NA CASSPEGGLTNEKLFF TGTGCCAGCAGCCCCGAGGGAGGGCTTACTAATGAAAAACTGTTTTTT
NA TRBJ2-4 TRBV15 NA CATSRGTVAKNIQYF TGTGCCACCAGCAGAGGCACGGTAGCCAAAAACATTCAGTACTTC